The 9 T cell receptor beta chains in this list originate from one sample, sequenced in a study of T-cell reconstitution after alpha-beta-depleted transplantation in children. This sample's TCRbeta library carried unique molecular identifier barcodes. One entry per CDR3 protein results from TCRdb running MiXCR on the PCR reads. The sample includes 600,000 to 800,000 distinct CDR3 sequences, less than 15% seen only once; the top ten take 0.79%. The sequencing used PBMCs, collected before TCRalphabeta/CD19-depleted stem cell transplant. The receptors here all came from a girl aged 2 to 10 with congenital amegakaryocytic thrombocytopenia, due to receive a stem cell transplant.

In this sample, this clonotype turned up many times. This chain joins TRBV27 and TRBJ2-1, with D perhaps TRBD2 (6 bases). Germline V gene data show CDR1 as MNHEY and CDR2 as SMNVEV (reference sequence). Trimming left V 3 bases short and J 6 bases short, with 12 bases between. The CDR3 consists of 14 residues. The CDR3 bases are TGTGCCAGCAGTTTGGCGGGAACAGTCAATGAGCAGTTCTTC. Its protein is CASSLAGTVNEQFF.

As regards this clonotype: A read error may explain this, as a much larger clone is one base away. The gene calls are TRBV10-2 and TRBJ2-7, with D perhaps TRBD2 (5 bases). Germline V gene data show CDR1 as WSHSY and CDR2 as SAAADI. CDR3 length equals 13 residues. The CDR3 DNA reads as TGCGCCAGCAGCATCCTAGCCAGCTACGAGCAGTCCTTC. Protein product: CASSILASYEQSF.

This clonotype occurred many times. V usage is TRBV6-4 and J usage is TRBJ2-3; D may be TRBD1 (6 bases). Trimming shortened V by 3 bases and J by 0 bases, and 13 bases separated the two germline ends. The CDR3 spans 16 residues. Germline V gives CDR1 MRHNA, CDR2 SNTAGT. The CDR3 DNA is TGTGCCAGCAGTGAACAGGGTGGCAGTAGCACAGATACGCAGTATTTT. Its protein product is CASSEQGGSSTDTQYF.

The rearrangement links TRBV28 to TRBJ2-4, with D hard to call. The CDR3 totals 12 residues. Between the trimmed V and J ends, which lost 6 bases and 9 bases, there was a span of 12 bases. Germline CDR1 reads MDHEN; CDR2 reads SYDVKM. The CDR3 DNA follows: TGTGCCAGCAGGCCCACGGTGAGCATTCAGTACTTC. This encodes CASRPTVSIQYF.

In this sample, this clonotype turned up a few times. The V and J genes are TRBV20-1 and TRBJ2-5; no firm D call. CDR3 length: 12 residues. V was shortened by 5 bases and J by 5 bases, with 12 bases between the two germline ends. Germline loops: CDR1 DFQATT, CDR2 SNEGSKA (reference sequence). For the CDR3, the DNA is TGCAGTGCTCAGGACGTTGCGGAGACCCAGTACTTC. This sequence encodes CSAQDVAETQYF.

This clonotype occurred many times. The gene calls are TRBV12-3 or TRBV12-4 and TRBJ1-2, with 9 nucleotides matching TRBD1. J gave up 7 bases and V 7 bases, and 7 bases lay outside the gene matches. The CDR3 spans 13 residues. The CDR3 reads CASKNTGGVGYTF. DNA of the CDR3: TGTGCCAGCAAAAATACAGGGGGCGTTGGCTACACCTTC.

The V and J genes are TRBV20-1 and TRBJ2-7; D is uncertain. Trimming shortened V by 3 bases and J by 5 bases, and 8 bases separated the two germline ends. Germline CDR1 DFQATT, CDR2 SNEGSKA (reference sequence). This CDR3 has 11 amino acids. CDR3 amino acids: CSASTVDEQYF. Here the CDR3 DNA reads TGCAGTGCTAGTACAGTCGACGAGCAGTACTTC.

This clonotype was detected many times. This CDR3 is CSVASTSANTGELFF. The CDR3 region has the DNA TGCAGCGTTGCGTCAACTAGCGCAAACACCGGGGAGCTGTTTTTT. This chain uses TRBV29-1 with TRBJ2-2; 7 nucleotides match TRBD2. Per the germline V gene, CDR1 is SQVTM and CDR2 is ANQGSEA. V shed 4 bases, J shed 2 bases, and the junction held 7 bases outside the gene matches. This CDR3 comprises 15 residues.

A remark on this clonotype: Mismatch with germline at one junction end may stem from a read error. CDR3 nucleotide sequence: TGTGCCATCAGCCAAGTTGGGGGTTATCGGGACACTGAAGCTTTCTTT. It codes for CAISQVGGYRDTEAFF. This chain connects TRBV3-1 to TRBJ1-1, with D possibly matching TRBD1 (5 bases). The CDR3 contains 16 residues. Germline V lookup: CDR1 LGHDT, CDR2 YNNKEL (reference sequence).